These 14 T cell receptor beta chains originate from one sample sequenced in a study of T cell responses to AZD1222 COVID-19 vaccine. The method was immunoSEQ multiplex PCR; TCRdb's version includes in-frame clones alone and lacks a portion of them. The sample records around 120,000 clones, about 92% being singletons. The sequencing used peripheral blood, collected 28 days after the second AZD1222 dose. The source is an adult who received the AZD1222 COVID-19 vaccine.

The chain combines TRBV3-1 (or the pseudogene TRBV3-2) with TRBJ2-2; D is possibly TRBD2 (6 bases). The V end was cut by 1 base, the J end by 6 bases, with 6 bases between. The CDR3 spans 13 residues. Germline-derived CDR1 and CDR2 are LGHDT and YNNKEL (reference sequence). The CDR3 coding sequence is TGTGCCAGCAGCCAAGGGGGGGCCGGGGAGCTGTTTTTT. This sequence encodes CASSQGGAGELFF.

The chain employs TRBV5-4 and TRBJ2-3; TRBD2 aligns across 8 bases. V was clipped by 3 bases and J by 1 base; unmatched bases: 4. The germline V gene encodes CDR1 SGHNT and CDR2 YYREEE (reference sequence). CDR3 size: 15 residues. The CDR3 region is CASSWVAGRTDTQYF. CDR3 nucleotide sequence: TGTGCCAGCAGCTGGGTAGCGGGACGCACAGATACGCAGTATTTT.

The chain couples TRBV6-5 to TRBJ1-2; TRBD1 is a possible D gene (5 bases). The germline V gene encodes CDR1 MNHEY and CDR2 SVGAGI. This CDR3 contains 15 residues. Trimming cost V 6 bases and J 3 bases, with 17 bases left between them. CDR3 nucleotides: TGTGCCAGCAGAAAGGAGGCAGGGTTCGACTATGGCTACACCTTC. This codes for CASRKEAGFDYGYTF.

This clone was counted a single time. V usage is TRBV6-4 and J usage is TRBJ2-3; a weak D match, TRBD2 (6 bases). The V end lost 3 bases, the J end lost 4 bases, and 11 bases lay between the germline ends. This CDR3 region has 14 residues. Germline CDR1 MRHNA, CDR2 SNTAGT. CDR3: CASSERSGADTQYF. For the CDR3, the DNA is TGTGCCAGCAGTGAAAGGTCGGGGGCAGATACGCAGTATTTT.

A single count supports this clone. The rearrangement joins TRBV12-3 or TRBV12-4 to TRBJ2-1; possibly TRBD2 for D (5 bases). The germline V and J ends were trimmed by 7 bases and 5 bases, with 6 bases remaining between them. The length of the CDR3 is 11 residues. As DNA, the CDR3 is TGTGCCAGCAAGGGAGACAATGAGCAGTTCTTC. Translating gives CASKGDNEQFF.

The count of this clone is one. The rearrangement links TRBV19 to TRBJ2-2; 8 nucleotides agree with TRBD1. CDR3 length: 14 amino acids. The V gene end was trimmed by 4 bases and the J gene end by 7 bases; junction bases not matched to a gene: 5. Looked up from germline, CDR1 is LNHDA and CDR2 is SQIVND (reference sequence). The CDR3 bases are TGTGCCAGTAGTACCAGGGGGCGGAGCGGGGAGCTGTTTTTT. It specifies CASSTRGRSGELFF.

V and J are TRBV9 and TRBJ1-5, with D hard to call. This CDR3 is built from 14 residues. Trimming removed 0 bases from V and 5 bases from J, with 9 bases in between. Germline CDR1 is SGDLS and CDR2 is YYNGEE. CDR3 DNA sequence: TGTGCCAGCAGCGTAGAACAGACCGATCAGCCCCAGCATTTT. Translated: CASSVEQTDQPQHF.

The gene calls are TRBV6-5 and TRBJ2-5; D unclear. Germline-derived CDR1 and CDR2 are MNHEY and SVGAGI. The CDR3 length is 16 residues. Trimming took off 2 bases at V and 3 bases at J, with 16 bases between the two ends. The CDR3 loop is CASSYRLLRPEETQYF. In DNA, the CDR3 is TGTGCCAGCAGTTACCGTTTGCTCCGTCCTGAAGAGACCCAGTACTTC.

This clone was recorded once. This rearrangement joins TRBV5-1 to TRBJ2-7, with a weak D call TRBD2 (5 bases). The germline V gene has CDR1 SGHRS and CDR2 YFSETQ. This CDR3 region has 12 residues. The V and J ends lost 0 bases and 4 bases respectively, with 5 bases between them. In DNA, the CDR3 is TGCGCCAGCAGCTTGGGAGGGTACGAGCAGTACTTC. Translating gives CASSLGGYEQYF.

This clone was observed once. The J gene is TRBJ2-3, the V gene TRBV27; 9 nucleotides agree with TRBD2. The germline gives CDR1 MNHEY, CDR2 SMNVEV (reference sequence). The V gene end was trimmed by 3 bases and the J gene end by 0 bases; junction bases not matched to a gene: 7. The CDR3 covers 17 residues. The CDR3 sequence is CASSFSAGGTSTDTQYF. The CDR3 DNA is TGTGCCAGCAGTTTCTCTGCGGGGGGGACTAGCACAGATACGCAGTATTTT.

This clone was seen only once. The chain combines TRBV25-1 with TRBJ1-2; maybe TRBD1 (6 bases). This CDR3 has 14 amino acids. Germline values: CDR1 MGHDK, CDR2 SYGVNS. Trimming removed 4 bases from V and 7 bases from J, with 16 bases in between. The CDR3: CASSGQRQGSGYTF. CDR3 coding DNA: TGTGCCAGCAGTGGCCAACGGCAGGGGTCTGGCTACACCTTC.

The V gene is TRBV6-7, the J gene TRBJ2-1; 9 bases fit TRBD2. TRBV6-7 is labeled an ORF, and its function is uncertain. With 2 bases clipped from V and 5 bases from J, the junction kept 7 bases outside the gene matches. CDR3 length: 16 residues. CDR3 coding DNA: TGTGCCAGCAGTTACCCTCCCGCGGGGGGGCACAATGAGCAGTTCTTC. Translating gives CASSYPPAGGHNEQFF.

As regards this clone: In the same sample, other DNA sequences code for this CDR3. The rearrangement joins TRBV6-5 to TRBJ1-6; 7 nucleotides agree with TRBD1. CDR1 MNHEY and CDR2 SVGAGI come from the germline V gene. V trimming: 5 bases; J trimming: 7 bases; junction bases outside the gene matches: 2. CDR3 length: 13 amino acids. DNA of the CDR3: TGTGCCAGCAGTCGACAGGGCAATTCACCCCTCCACTTT. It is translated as CASSRQGNSPLHF.

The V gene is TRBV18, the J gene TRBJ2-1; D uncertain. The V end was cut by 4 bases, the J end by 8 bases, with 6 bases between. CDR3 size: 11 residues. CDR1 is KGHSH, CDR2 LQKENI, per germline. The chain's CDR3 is CASSLKDEQFF. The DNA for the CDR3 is TGTGCCAGCTCACTCAAGGATGAGCAGTTCTTC.